This entry concerns a single TCR beta chain. The data were taken from a study of blood T cell repertoires in COVID-19. In the authors' methods: Quantification of nucleated cells was approximated via reference gene primer amplification. Clones were sequenced by immunoSEQ multiplex PCR, and TCRdb holds only the in-frame ones, with some missing. The V and J calls and clone size were taken over from that table, and D and trimming were inferred from the DNA. Among approximately 74,000 clones listed, around 93% were seen once. V was pared by 2 bases and J by 4 bases, with 9 bases between. Germline CDR1 and CDR2: PRHDT and FYEKMQ (reference sequence). This CDR3 comprises 14 residues.

The gene calls are TRBV13 and TRBJ2-1; a weak D match, TRBD1 (6 bases). The receptor was isolated from a woman aged 60-75 years with active COVID-19. Sequenced sample: peripheral blood. Written as DNA, the CDR3 is TGTGCCAGCAGCTTACAGGGGCCGTACAATGAGCAGTTCTTC. Translated, it gives CASSLQGPYNEQFF. Full variable domain (rest looked up from reference TRBV13 and TRBJ2-1): AAGVIQSPRHLIKEKRETATLKCYPIPRHDTVYWYQQGPGQDPQFLISFYEKMQSDKGSIPDRFSAQQFSDYHSELNMSSLELGDSALYFCASSLQGPYNEQFFGPGTRLTVL.